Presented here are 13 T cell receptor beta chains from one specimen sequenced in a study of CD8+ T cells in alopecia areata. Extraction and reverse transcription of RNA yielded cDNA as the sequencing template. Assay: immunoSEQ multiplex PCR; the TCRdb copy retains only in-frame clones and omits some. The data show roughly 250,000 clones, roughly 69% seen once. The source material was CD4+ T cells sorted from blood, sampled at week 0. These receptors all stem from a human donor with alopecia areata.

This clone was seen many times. CDR3 nucleotides: TGTGCCAGCTCACCTTTGTCAGCAGATACGCAGTATTTT. Translation: CASSPLSADTQYF. The rearrangement uses TRBV18 and TRBJ2-3; the D is unclear. The V gene lost 3 bases and the J gene lost 4 bases, with 8 bases spanning the gap. Germline V gene sequence: CDR1 KGHSH, CDR2 LQKENI. The CDR3 consists of 13 residues.

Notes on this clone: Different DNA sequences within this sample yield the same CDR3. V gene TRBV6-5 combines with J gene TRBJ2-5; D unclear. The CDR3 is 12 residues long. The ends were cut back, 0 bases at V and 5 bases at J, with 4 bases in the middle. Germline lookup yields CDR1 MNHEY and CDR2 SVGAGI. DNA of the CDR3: TGTGCCAGCAGTTACTCCGGGGAGACCCAGTACTTC. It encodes CASSYSGETQYF.

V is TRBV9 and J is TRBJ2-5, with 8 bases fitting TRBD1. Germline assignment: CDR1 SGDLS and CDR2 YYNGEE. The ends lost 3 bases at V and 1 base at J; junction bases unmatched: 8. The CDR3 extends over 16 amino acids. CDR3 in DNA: TGTGCCAGCAGCGCTGGCCGGGACAGGTTCCAAGAGACCCAGTACTTC. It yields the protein CASSAGRDRFQETQYF.

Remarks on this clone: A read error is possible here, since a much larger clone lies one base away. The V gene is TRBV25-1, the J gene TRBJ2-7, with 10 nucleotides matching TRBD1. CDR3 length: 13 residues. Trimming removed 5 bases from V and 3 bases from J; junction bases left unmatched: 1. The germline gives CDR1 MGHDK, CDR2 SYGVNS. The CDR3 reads CASSRTGGYEQYF. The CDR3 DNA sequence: TGTGCCAGCAGTAGGACAGGGGGCTACGAGCAGTACTTC.

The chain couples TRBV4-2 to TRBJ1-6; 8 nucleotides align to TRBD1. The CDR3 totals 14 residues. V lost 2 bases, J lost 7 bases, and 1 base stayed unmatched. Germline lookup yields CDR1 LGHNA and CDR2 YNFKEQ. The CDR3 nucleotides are TGTGCCAGCAGCCAAACAGGGGGAAATTCACCCCTCCACTTT. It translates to CASSQTGGNSPLHF.

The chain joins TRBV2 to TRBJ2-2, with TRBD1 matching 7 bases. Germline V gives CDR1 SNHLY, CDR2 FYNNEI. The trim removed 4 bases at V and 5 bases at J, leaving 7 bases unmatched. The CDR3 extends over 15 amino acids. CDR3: CASSAVRGQTGELFF. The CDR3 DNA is TGTGCCAGCAGTGCCGTAAGGGGGCAGACCGGGGAGCTGTTTTTT.

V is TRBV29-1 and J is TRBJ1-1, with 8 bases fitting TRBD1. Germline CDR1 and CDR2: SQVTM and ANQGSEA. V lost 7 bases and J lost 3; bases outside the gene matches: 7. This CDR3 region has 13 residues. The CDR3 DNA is TGCAGCGCAACGACAGGGGTTGACACTGAAGCTTTCTTT. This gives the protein CSATTGVDTEAFF.

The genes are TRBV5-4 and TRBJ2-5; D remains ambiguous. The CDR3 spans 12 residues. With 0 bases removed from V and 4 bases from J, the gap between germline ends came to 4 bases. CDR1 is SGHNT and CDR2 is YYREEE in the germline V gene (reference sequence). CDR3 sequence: CASSLVAETQYF. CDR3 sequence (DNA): TGTGCCAGCAGCTTGGTGGCAGAGACCCAGTACTTC.

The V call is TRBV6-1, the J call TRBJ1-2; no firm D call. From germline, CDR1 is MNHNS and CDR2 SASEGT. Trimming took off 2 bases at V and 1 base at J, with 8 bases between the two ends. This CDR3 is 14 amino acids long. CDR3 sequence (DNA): TGTGCCAGCAGTGAACCCGGGTTTAACTATGGCTACACCTTC. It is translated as CASSEPGFNYGYTF.

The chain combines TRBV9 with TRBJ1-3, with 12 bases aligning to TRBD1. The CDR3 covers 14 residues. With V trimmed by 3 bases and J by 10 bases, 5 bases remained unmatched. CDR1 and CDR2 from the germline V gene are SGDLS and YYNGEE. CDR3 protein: CASSARDRGLTIYF. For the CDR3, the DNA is TGTGCCAGCAGCGCCCGGGACAGGGGGCTTACCATATATTTT.

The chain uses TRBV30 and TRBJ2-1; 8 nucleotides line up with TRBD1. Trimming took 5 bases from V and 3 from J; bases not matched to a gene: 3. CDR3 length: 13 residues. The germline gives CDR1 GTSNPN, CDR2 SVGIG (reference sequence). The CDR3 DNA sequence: TGTGCCTGGGCCGGGACAGGCTACAATGAGCAGTTCTTC. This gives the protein CAWAGTGYNEQFF.

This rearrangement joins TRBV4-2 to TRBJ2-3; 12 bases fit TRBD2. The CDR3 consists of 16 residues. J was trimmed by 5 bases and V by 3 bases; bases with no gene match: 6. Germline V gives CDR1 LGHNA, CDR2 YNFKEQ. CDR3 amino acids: CASSQQMTSGGDTQYF. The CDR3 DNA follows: TGTGCCAGCAGCCAGCAGATGACTAGCGGGGGAGATACGCAGTATTTT.

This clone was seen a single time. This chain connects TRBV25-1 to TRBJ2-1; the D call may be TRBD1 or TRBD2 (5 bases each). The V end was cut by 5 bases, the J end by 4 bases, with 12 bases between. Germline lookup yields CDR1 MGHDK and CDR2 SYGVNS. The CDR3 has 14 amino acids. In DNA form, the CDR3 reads TGTGCCAGCAGTCCCCAGGGACCATACAATGAGCAGTTCTTC. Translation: CASSPQGPYNEQFF. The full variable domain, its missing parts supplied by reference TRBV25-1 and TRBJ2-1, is EADIYQTPRYLVIGTGKKITLECSQTMGHDKMYWYQQDPGMELHLIHYSYGVNSTEKGDLSSESTVSRIRTEHFPLTLESARPSHTSQYLCASSPQGPYNEQFFGPGTRLTVL.